The rows below give T cell receptor beta chains drawn from one sample of a study of T cells in Graves' hyperthyroidism and ophthalmopathy. TCRdb reprocessed the multiplex PCR reads via MiXCR and lists one record per CDR3 protein. The repertoire holds 460,000 or so distinct CDR3 sequences, over 13% seen once, with around a sixth in the top ten. Sequencing was carried out using blood. These receptors came from a woman in her late teens or twenties with Graves' hyperthyroidism. Each CDR3 is given with its conserved first and last residue. The D gene is left open where the match is weak. The size entry is marked missing in some rows and otherwise reads once, few, many or a size class.

v_call	d_call	j_call	clone_size	cdr3_nt	cdr3_aa
TRBV20-1	.	TRBJ2-5	few	TGCAGTGCTAGCCGACTTTGGGGCCAGGAACAAGAGACCCAGTACTTC	CSASRLWGQEQETQYF
TRBV7-2	TRBD1	TRBJ2-1	many	TGTGCCAGCAGCTTATTCGGGACAGGGCTGAATGAGCAGTTCTTC	CASSLFGTGLNEQFF
TRBV5-6	.	TRBJ2-2	.	TGTGCCAGCAGCGCCGCCGGGATCTCAAACACCGGGGAGCTGTTTTTT	CASSAAGISNTGELFF
TRBV29-1	.	TRBJ2-1	.	TGCAGCGTTGAAGGTGCGGGATTATACAATGAGCGGTTCTTC	CSVEGAGLYNERFF
TRBV7-9	.	TRBJ2-3	many	TGTGCCAGCAGCATCTCTAGCGCCGTCACAGATACGCAGTATTTT	CASSISSAVTDTQYF
TRBV12-3/TRBV12-4	TRBD2	TRBJ2-7	.	TGTGCCAGCAGTTCGGGACTAGCGGCCGACTACGAGCAGTACTTC	CASSSGLAADYEQYF
TRBV19	.	TRBJ2-5	.	TGTGCCAGTAGTGCCGGACGTTTGGAGACCCAGTACTTC	CASSAGRLETQYF
TRBV27	.	TRBJ1-4	many	TGTGCCAGCAGTTTACTCGGGACGGGTAATGAAAAACTGTTTTTT	CASSLLGTGNEKLFF
TRBV29-1	TRBD2	TRBJ2-7	few	TGCAGCGTTGCATTCCCTAGCGGATACGAGCAGTACTTC	CSVAFPSGYEQYF
TRBV24-1	TRBD2	TRBJ2-1	many	TGTGCCACCAGTGCCCCAGCGGGAGGGGGTAACGGCGATGAGCAGTTCTTC	CATSAPAGGGNGDEQFF
TRBV27	TRBD1	TRBJ2-1	many	TGTGCCAGCACCCCAGGGGGCTTCTACAATGAGCAGTTCTTC	CASTPGGFYNEQFF
TRBV2	.	TRBJ2-2	many	TGTGCCAGCAGTGAAGCTAGCGGACCCACCGGGGAGCTGTTTTTT	CASSEASGPTGELFF
TRBV30	.	TRBJ2-3	many	TGTGCCTGGAGTGTACAGGCAGATACGCAGTATTTT	CAWSVQADTQYF
TRBV6-1	.	TRBJ2-2	many	TGTGCCAGCAGGGGAAGGGGACCCGGGGAGCTGTTTTTT	CASRGRGPGELFF
TRBV10-2	TRBD1	TRBJ1-5	.	TGCGCCAGCAGCCGAAGTCAGGGGGGATATAGCAATCAGCCCCAGCATTTT	CASSRSQGGYSNQPQHF
TRBV19	.	TRBJ1-5	many	TGTGCCAGTAGTATTCTGGGGGGTGGGCAGCCCCAGCATTTT	CASSILGGGQPQHF
TRBV11-2	TRBD1	TRBJ1-2	many	TGTGCCAGCAGCTTATCCAGACAGGGGGCCTACTATGGCTACACCTTC	CASSLSRQGAYYGYTF
TRBV30	.	TRBJ1-5	.	TGTGCCTGGAGTTTGGGGACCAAACAGCCCCAGCATTTT	CAWSLGTKQPQHF
TRBV11-1	.	TRBJ1-1	many	TGTGCCAGCAGTCTCATTAGGGGTTGGAACACTGAAGCTTTCTTT	CASSLIRGWNTEAFF
TRBV19	.	TRBJ1-1	.	TGTGCCAGTAGTATCCAGGGTCGGGTAAAGACTGAAGCTTTCTTT	CASSIQGRVKTEAFF
TRBV12-3/TRBV12-4	TRBD1	TRBJ2-1	many	TGTGCCAGCAGTTTCAGGGACAGGACCTACAATGAGCAGTTCTTC	CASSFRDRTYNEQFF
TRBV5-1	.	TRBJ1-6	many	TGCGCCAGCAGCTTGAGAGGGAGCTCCTATAATTCACCCCTCCACTTT	CASSLRGSSYNSPLHF
TRBV6-1	.	TRBJ2-5	many	TGTGCCAGCAGTTATCCGGGACACCAAGAGACCCAGTACTTC	CASSYPGHQETQYF
TRBV11-2	.	TRBJ2-3	many	TGTGCCAGCGTGGTGGACCCAAGATATACGCAGTATTTT	CASVVDPRYTQYF
TRBV19	.	TRBJ1-1	.	TGTGCCAGTAGTATAGTGGCCAGGGCGGCTTTCTTT	CASSIVARAAFF
TRBV30	.	TRBJ1-1	few	TGTGCCTGGAGACCCTCTGGGGGAACTGAAGCTTTCTTT	CAWRPSGGTEAFF
TRBV27	.	TRBJ2-1	.	TGTGCCAGCAGTTTACTGGATTACAATGAGCAGTTCTTC	CASSLLDYNEQFF
TRBV28	TRBD1	TRBJ2-6	few	TGTGCCAGCATTCCAACGCTGGACAGGGGGCGAGGGGCCAACGTCCTGACTTTC	CASIPTLDRGRGANVLTF
TRBV5-6	.	TRBJ1-1	.	TGTGCCCCTTTTCAGGCGGAGGTGGACACTGAAGCTTTCTTT	CAPFQAEVDTEAFF
TRBV11-3	TRBD2	TRBJ2-1	many	TGTGCCAGCAGCCTAGGGGAACTTAGCGGGGGAACCTACAATGAGCAGTTCTTC	CASSLGELSGGTYNEQFF
TRBV12-3/TRBV12-4	TRBD1	TRBJ1-1	.	TGTGCCAGCAGTAAGGGACAGGTGGTTGAAGCTTTCTTT	CASSKGQVVEAFF
TRBV2	.	TRBJ2-2	many	TGTGCCAGCATCCTAGGGCCCGGGGAGCTGTTTTTT	CASILGPGELFF
TRBV3-1	.	TRBJ1-2	.	TGTGCCAGCAGCCAAGACCCACAGGGAACAAACTATGGCTACACCTTC	CASSQDPQGTNYGYTF
TRBV30	.	TRBJ2-1	many	TGTGCCTGGACCGAGCTGGGAGGCGAGCAGTTCTTC	CAWTELGGEQFF
TRBV20-1	.	TRBJ2-7	.	TGCAGTGCTCATGTCGGGACACCCAAAATCAGCTACGAGCAGTACTTC	CSAHVGTPKISYEQYF
TRBV2	TRBD1	TRBJ2-2	many	TGTGCCAGCATTGCAGGGGGTAGCGGGGAGCTGTTTTTT	CASIAGGSGELFF
TRBV10-3	TRBD1	TRBJ1-1	.	TGTGCCATCACTCCGGACAGGGGTGGTACTGAAGCTTTCTTT	CAITPDRGGTEAFF
TRBV20-1	.	TRBJ1-2	.	TGCAGTGCTAGAGATTTGGGGGGCGTCAACTATGGCTACACCTTC	CSARDLGGVNYGYTF
TRBV11-3	.	TRBJ1-2	few	TGTGCCAGCAGCCCACTCGGTGGGGGGGTATATGGCTACACCTTC	CASSPLGGGVYGYTF
TRBV5-1	TRBD2	TRBJ2-7	few	TGCGCCAGCAGCTTGAGGGTAGCGGGAGTGTACGAGCAGTACTTC	CASSLRVAGVYEQYF
TRBV20-1	.	TRBJ2-1	many	TGCAGTGCTAGGCTCGAGTTGGGCAATGAGCAGTTCTTC	CSARLELGNEQFF
TRBV6-5	TRBD2	TRBJ2-2	many	TGTGCCAGCATGGTGACTAGCCCCGGGGAGCTGTTTTTT	CASMVTSPGELFF